The clone carrying this TCR beta chain was recorded a few times. The antigen is undetermined. The data were taken from a study of shared clonotypes between healthy human individuals. About the study: A donor's plate count was three for CD4 naive and three for CD4 memory; CD8 naive had two and CD8 memory one.

Each subset's genomic DNA was split evenly across several immunoSEQ plates. Here immunoSEQ multiplex PCR was the method, and the copy in TCRdb shows in-frame clones only, minus some. The sample shows about 800,000 clones, 90% to 98% of them seen only once. General study results and limits: Researchers found naive subsets generally carried larger estimated richness than memory subsets.

The germline V gene has CDR1 SGHDT and CDR2 YYEEEE. This CDR3 comprises 12 residues. Deletions cut 3 bases from V and 12 bases from J, with 13 bases between. As defined, naive CD8 cells were CD45RO-negative and positively selected for CCR7, with terminally differentiated effector memory CD45RA+ cells excluded. The sequenced sample consisted of naive CD8+ T cells sorted from blood. The chain is built from TRBV5-6 and TRBJ2-1; D may be TRBD2 (6 bases). This TCR was sampled from a man aged 25 to 40 in good health. CDR3 sequence (DNA): TGTGCCAGCAGCTCGGACTGGAGGGGGCAGTTCTTC. Its translation: CASSSDWRGQFF. Using reference TRBV5-6 and TRBJ2-1 for the parts outside the CDR3, the full variable domain is DAGVTQSPTHLIKTRGQQVTLRCSPKSGHDTVSWYQQALGQGPQFIFQYYEEEERQRGNFPDRFSGHQFPNYSSELNVNALLLGDSALYLCASSSDWRGQFFGPGTRLTVL.